Shown below are 16 T cell receptor beta chains from a single sample sequenced in a study of blood T cell repertoires in COVID-19. Assay used: immunoSEQ multiplex PCR; TCRdb lists only in-frame clones, some missing. The sample includes fewer than 300,000 clones, approximately 90% of them seen just once. Sequenced material: peripheral blood. All receptors come from a woman in her 30s with COVID-19, enrolled during active disease.

CDR3 in DNA: TGTGCCAGCAGCTTAGATGGCCCCAGCGCCTCAAAGTTCTTC. Translation gives CASSLDGPSASKFF. The chain links TRBV7-2 to TRBJ2-1; D call uncertain. V lost 1 base, J lost 14 bases, and 18 bases lay in between. The CDR3 extends over 14 amino acids. Germline V gene lookup returns CDR1 SGHTA and CDR2 FQGNSA.

In this sample, this clone turned up a few times. The CDR3 spells CAWSAGQKTSPLHF. The CDR3 DNA is TGTGCCTGGAGTGCGGGACAGAAGACCTCACCCCTCCACTTT. This chain links TRBV30 with TRBJ1-6, with 7 bases fitting TRBD1. The germline gives CDR1 GTSNPN, CDR2 SVGIG (reference sequence). The CDR3 runs to 14 residues. V trimming: 1 base; J trimming: 10 bases; junction bases outside the gene matches: 7.

The V call is TRBV29-1, the J call TRBJ1-6, with TRBD1 identical over 7 bases. The CDR3 spans 13 residues. V lost 7 bases to trimming and J lost 6 bases; unmatched junction nucleotides: 6. From germline, CDR1 is SQVTM and CDR2 ANQGSEA. CDR3 loop: CSALTGSNSPLHF. CDR3 nucleotides: TGCAGCGCTCTGACAGGGAGTAATTCACCCCTCCACTTT.

This clone was seen a few times. The chain combines TRBV30 with TRBJ2-7; TRBD2 agrees at 7 bases. Trimming took 7 bases from V and 5 from J; bases not matched to a gene: 5. In germline, CDR1 is GTSNPN, CDR2 SVGIG (reference sequence). The CDR3 has 11 amino acids. CDR3 nucleotides: TGTGCCTATGAGCGGGACCACGAGCAGTACTTC. This codes for CAYERDHEQYF.

CDR3 sequence reads: CASSLLRTGGAGYTF. CDR3 DNA sequence: TGTGCCAGCAGCTTACTACGGACAGGGGGCGCTGGCTACACCTTC. This chain connects TRBV7-9 to TRBJ1-2; 11 positions match TRBD1. Germline lookup yields CDR1 SEHNR and CDR2 FQNEAQ (reference sequence). This CDR3 comprises 15 residues. Trimming cost V 2 bases and J 7 bases; bases outside gene matches: 6.

This rearrangement joins TRBV27 to TRBJ1-1; maybe TRBD1 (5 bases). Germline V gene lookup returns CDR1 MNHEY and CDR2 SMNVEV (reference sequence). Trimming pared 8 bases from V and 1 base from J, leaving 14 bases between. The length of the CDR3 is 14 residues. The CDR3 bases are TGTGCCAGCGCTGGGGCAGGTGAGAACACTGAAGCTTTCTTT. It translates to CASAGAGENTEAFF.

The rearrangement joins TRBV5-8 to TRBJ1-5; 7 bases align to TRBD1. Germline V CDR1 and CDR2: SGHTS, YDEGEE. Germline trimming cut 3 bases from V and 6 bases from J; bases unmatched to any gene: 6. The CDR3 sequence is 14 residues long. CDR3 nucleotides: TGTGCCAGCAGCTACAGGGGTAACGGTCAGCCCCAGCATTTT. Encoded protein: CASSYRGNGQPQHF.

This chain connects TRBV5-1 to TRBJ1-4; D gene ambiguous. The CDR3 sequence is 15 residues long. The V gene's germline CDR1 is SGHRS and CDR2 YFSETQ. With 1 base removed from V and 4 bases from J, the gap between germline ends came to 11 bases. CDR3 sequence reads: CASSLSGGSNEKLFF. CDR3 sequence (DNA): TGCGCCAGCAGCTTGTCCGGCGGGAGTAATGAAAAACTGTTTTTT.

The chain is built from TRBV6-5 and TRBJ2-1; TRBD2 matches at 9 bases. V lost 6 bases to trimming and J lost 14 bases; unmatched junction nucleotides: 8. Germline CDR1 and CDR2: MNHEY and SVGAGI. This CDR3 comprises 12 residues. The CDR3 sequence is CASRQTGLAKFF. The CDR3 coding sequence is TGTGCCAGCAGACAAACGGGACTAGCCAAGTTCTTC.

V and J are TRBV6-5 and TRBJ1-1; possible D gene TRBD1, 6 bases. The CDR3 is 15 residues long. Trimming stripped 5 bases from V and 1 base from J, with 14 bases between. Germline assignment: CDR1 MNHEY and CDR2 SVGAGI. The CDR3 region has the DNA TGTGCCAGCAGTCTCAGGACAGAAAAGAACACTGAAGCTTTCTTT. This translates into CASSLRTEKNTEAFF.

The CDR3 region is CSASRTGSRNEQYF. In nucleotides, the CDR3 is TGCAGTGCTAGTAGGACAGGGAGCCGGAACGAGCAGTACTTC. This chain connects TRBV20-1 to TRBJ2-7; 8 bases agree with TRBD1. The CDR3 sequence is 14 residues long. Losses at the gene ends were 3 bases for V and 5 bases for J; bases not matched to a gene: 9. Germline V gives CDR1 DFQATT, CDR2 SNEGSKA (reference sequence).

The V and J genes are TRBV29-1 and TRBJ2-5; tentatively, D is TRBD1 (5 bases). The CDR3 totals 11 residues. V lost 5 bases to trimming and J lost 5 bases, with 9 bases between them. Germline V gene data show CDR1 as SQVTM and CDR2 as ANQGSEA. The CDR3 loop reads CSVQGWETQYF. In DNA form, the CDR3 reads TGCAGCGTTCAGGGATGGGAGACCCAGTACTTC.

J is TRBJ1-3 and V is TRBV5-4; TRBD1 is a possible D gene (6 bases). This CDR3 spans 14 amino acids. Trimming removed 4 bases from V and 0 bases from J, with 8 bases in between. Germline assignment: CDR1 SGHNT and CDR2 YYREEE (reference sequence). Written as DNA, the CDR3 is TGTGCCAGCAGCGTCAGGGGCTCTGGAAACACCATATATTTT. It encodes CASSVRGSGNTIYF.

The rearrangement uses TRBV30 and TRBJ1-2, with 10 bases that match TRBD1. CDR1 GTSNPN and CDR2 SVGIG come from the germline V gene (reference sequence). The ends lost 4 bases at V and 5 bases at J; junction bases unmatched: 13. The CDR3 is made up of 16 amino acids. As DNA, the CDR3 is TGTGCCTGGACCCCCCCCGGGACAGGGGCAGGGTATGGCTACACCTTC. Encoded protein: CAWTPPGTGAGYGYTF.

This chain joins TRBV2 and TRBJ1-5, with D possibly TRBD1 on 5 matching bases. Germline values: CDR1 SNHLY, CDR2 FYNNEI. V was trimmed by 7 bases and J by 6 bases, leaving 16 bases between them. The CDR3 is 14 residues long. The CDR3 here is CASTQGGFGQPQHF. DNA of the CDR3: TGTGCCAGCACTCAGGGAGGGTTCGGTCAGCCCCAGCATTTT.

This chain joins TRBV27 and TRBJ1-2, with 7 bases aligning to TRBD1. V dropped 0 bases and J dropped 4; count of bases not matched to a gene: 5. Looked up from germline, CDR1 is MNHEY and CDR2 is SMNVEV (reference sequence). The CDR3 covers 15 residues. The CDR3 reads CASSLSAGGFYGYTF. DNA of the CDR3: TGTGCCAGCAGTTTATCGGCAGGGGGATTCTATGGCTACACCTTC.